The TCR beta chain described here comes from a study of cytomegalovirus exposure and HLA in healthy donors. A note on this clone: Its antigen is undetermined.

General study points: Highly shared sequence variants in one cluster were likely a sequencing artifact.

From germline, CDR1 is LNHNV and CDR2 YYDKDF (reference sequence). V was pared by 2 bases and J by 1 base, with 8 bases of the junction left unmatched. This CDR3 is built from 17 residues. The PCR had 60 Vbeta and 13 Jbeta primers. Repertoires were generated with immunoSEQ multiplex PCR, while TCRdb's copy carries only in-frame clones and drops some. The sample includes around 84,000 clones, roughly 80% of them seen just once. Sequencing was done on a sample of PBMCs. The sequence was obtained from a man aged 45-65 years in good health and CMV-seronegative. The rearrangement joins TRBV15 to TRBJ1-5; 7 positions agree with TRBD1. CDR3 in DNA: TGTGCCACCAGCAGATCGAGACAGGGCTCAAGCAATCAGCCCCAGCATTTT. It encodes CATSRSRQGSSNQPQHF.